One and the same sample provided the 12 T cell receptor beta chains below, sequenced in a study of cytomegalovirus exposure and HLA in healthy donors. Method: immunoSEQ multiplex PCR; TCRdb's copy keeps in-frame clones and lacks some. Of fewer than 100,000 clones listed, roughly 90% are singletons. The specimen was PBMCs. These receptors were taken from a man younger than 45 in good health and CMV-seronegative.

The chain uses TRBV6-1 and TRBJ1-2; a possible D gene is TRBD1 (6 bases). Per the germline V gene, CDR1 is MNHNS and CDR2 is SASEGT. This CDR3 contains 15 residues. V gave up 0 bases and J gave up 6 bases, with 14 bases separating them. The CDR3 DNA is TGTGCCAGCAGTGAAGCTGGCACAGGGTCGGATGGCTACACCTTC. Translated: CASSEAGTGSDGYTF.

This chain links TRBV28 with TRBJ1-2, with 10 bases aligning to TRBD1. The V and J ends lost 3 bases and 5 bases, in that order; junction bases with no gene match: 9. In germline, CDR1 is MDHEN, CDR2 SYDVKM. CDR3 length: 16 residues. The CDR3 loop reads CASSFETGGAGYGYTF. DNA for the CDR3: TGTGCCAGCAGTTTTGAGACAGGGGGCGCGGGGTATGGCTACACCTTC.

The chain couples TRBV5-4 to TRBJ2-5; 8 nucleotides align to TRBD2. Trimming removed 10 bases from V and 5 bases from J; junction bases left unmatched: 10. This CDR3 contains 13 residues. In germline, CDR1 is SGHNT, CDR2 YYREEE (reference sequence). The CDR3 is CAHHSGTRETQYF. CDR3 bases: TGTGCCCATCATAGCGGGACAAGGGAGACCCAGTACTTC.

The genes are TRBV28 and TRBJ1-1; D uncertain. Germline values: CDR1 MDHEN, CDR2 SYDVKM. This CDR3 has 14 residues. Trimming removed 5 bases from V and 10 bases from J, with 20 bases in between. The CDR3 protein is CASSPVEDGPGAFF. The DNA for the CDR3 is TGTGCCAGCAGTCCTGTGGAGGACGGTCCGGGAGCTTTCTTT.

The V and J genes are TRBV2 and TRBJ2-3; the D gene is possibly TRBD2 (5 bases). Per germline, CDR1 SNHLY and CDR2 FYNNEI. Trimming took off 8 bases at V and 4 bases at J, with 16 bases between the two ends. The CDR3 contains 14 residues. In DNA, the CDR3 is TGTGCCAGCCCGACCAGCGGATCGGCAGATACGCAGTATTTT. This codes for CASPTSGSADTQYF.

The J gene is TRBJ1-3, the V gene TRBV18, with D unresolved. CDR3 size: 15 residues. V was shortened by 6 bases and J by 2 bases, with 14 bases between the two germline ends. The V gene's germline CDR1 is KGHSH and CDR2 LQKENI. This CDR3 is CASSSDELAGNTIYF. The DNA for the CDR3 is TGTGCCAGCTCTTCTGATGAACTGGCTGGAAACACCATATATTTT.

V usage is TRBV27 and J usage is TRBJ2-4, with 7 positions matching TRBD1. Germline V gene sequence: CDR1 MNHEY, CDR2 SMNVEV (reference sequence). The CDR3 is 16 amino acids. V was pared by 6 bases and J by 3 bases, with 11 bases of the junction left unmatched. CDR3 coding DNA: TGTGCCAGCAGCGAGATCACAGGGGTCTACAAAAACATTCAGTACTTC. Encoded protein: CASSEITGVYKNIQYF.

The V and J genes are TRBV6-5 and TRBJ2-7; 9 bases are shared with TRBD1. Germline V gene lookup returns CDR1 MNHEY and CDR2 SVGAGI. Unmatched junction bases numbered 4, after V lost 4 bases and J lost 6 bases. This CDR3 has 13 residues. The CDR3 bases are TGTGCCAGCAGTTTTAACAGGGGGCGCGAGCAGTACTTC. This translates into CASSFNRGREQYF.

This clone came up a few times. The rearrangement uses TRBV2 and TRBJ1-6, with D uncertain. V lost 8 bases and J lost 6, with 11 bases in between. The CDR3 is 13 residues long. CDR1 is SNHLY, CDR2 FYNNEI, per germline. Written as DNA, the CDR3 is TGTGCCAGCCGAACAGAAGCTAATTCACCCCTCCACTTT. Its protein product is CASRTEANSPLHF.

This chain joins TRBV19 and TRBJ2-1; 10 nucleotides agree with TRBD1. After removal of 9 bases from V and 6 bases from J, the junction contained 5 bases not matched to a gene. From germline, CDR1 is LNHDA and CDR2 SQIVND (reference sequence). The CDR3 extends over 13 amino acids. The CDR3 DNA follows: TGTGCCAGCGGACAGGGGGTCGGCAATGAGCAGTTCTTC. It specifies CASGQGVGNEQFF.

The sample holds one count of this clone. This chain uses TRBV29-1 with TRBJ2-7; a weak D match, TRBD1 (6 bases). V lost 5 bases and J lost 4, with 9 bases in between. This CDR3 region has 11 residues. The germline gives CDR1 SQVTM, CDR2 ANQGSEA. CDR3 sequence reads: CSVWQGYEQYF. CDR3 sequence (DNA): TGCAGCGTTTGGCAGGGGTACGAGCAGTACTTC.

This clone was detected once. CDR3 DNA sequence: TGTGCCAGCAGTTTATTACCTAGCGGGAGGGCACATCCCTACGAGCAGTACTTC. This gives the protein CASSLLPSGRAHPYEQYF. The rearrangement joins TRBV27 to TRBJ2-7; 12 positions agree with TRBD2. Germline lookup yields CDR1 MNHEY and CDR2 SMNVEV (reference sequence). The CDR3 totals 18 residues. V trimming: 1 base; J trimming: 2 bases; junction bases outside the gene matches: 9.